Shown below are 5 T cell receptor beta chains from a single sample sequenced in a study of Ad26.COV2.S vaccination and SARS-CoV-2 variants. Treatment: roughly 19 received Ad26.COV2.S at low or high dose, single or two shots; 5 received placebo; per-sample allocation not given. Sampling took place 63 days after the first vaccine or placebo injection. Assay used: immunoSEQ multiplex PCR; TCRdb lists only in-frame clones, some missing. The table shows around 450,000 clones, with approximately 92% occurring only once. Sequenced material: peripheral blood, taken in a trial of Ad26.COV2.S vaccine versus placebo. The receptors originated from a person aged 18-60 years who received the Ad26.COV2.S COVID-19 vaccine or a placebo.

J is TRBJ1-1 and V is TRBV6-6; D is undetermined. The CDR3 has 15 amino acids. CDR1 is MNHNY, CDR2 SVGAGI, per germline (reference sequence). Trimming pared 7 bases from V and 0 bases from J, leaving 15 bases between. The CDR3 DNA follows: TGTGCCAGCAACCCCGGGTTTTTCATGAACACTGAAGCTTTCTTT. As protein: CASNPGFFMNTEAFF.

This chain links TRBV5-1 with TRBJ1-1, with D maybe TRBD1 (5 bases). V dropped 0 bases and J dropped 3 bases, with 9 bases sitting between them. The CDR3 length is 14 residues. The germline gives CDR1 SGHRS, CDR2 YFSETQ. The CDR3 reads CASSLGGVDTEAFF. The DNA of the CDR3 is TGCGCCAGCAGCTTGGGAGGGGTTGACACTGAAGCTTTCTTT.

The chain links TRBV4-2 to TRBJ2-4; possibly TRBD2 for D (5 bases). Germline values: CDR1 LGHNA, CDR2 YNFKEQ. V lost 0 bases to trimming and J lost 3 bases, with 6 bases between them. The CDR3 sequence is 14 residues long. The CDR3 DNA reads as TGTGCCAGCAGCCAAGACGGGAACAAAAACATTCAGTACTTC. This codes for CASSQDGNKNIQYF.

V gene TRBV4-1 combines with J gene TRBJ1-2, with 7 positions matching TRBD1. With V trimmed by 0 bases and J by 4 bases, 5 bases remained unmatched. The CDR3 is 15 amino acids. Germline CDR1 reads MGHRA; CDR2 reads YSYEKL. CDR3 in amino acids: CASSQDPGTAYGYTF. The CDR3 nucleotides are TGCGCCAGCAGCCAAGACCCCGGGACAGCCTATGGCTACACCTTC.

This clone has a single count. The chain is built from TRBV3-1 (or the pseudogene TRBV3-2) and TRBJ2-4, with 7 bases matching TRBD1. The germline V gene has CDR1 LGHDT and CDR2 YNNKEL (reference sequence). After removal of 4 bases from V and 2 bases from J, the junction contained 5 bases not matched to a gene. This CDR3 contains 15 residues. The CDR3 bases are TGTGCCAGCAGCCTTGACAGGGTGACCAAAAACATTCAGTACTTC. It specifies CASSLDRVTKNIQYF.